This paragraph reports one TCR beta chain. Its antigen is undetermined. The data stem from a study of T cell repertoires in ileal Crohn's disease. General observations from the study: Compared with CD4 T cells, sorted CD8 cells carried more expanded clones. Within the first postoperative year, endoscopy came at median approximately 6.6 months.

Per sample, roughly 530 nanograms of biopsy DNA were TCRB immunosequenced. Measured with immunoSEQ multiplex PCR; TCRdb has only the in-frame clones, and not every one. The table lists several thousand clones, roughly 85% of them singletons. Regarding time point: neoterminal ileum biopsy at postoperative endoscopy, about 6 months after surgery. The specimen sequenced was ileal tissue. The origin of this receptor is an adult with Crohn's disease.

CDR3 sequence: CASSLAGTSGNTGELFF. As DNA, the CDR3 is TGTGCCAGCAGCTTAGCCGGGACTAGCGGAAACACCGGGGAGCTGTTTTTT. This rearrangement joins TRBV7-3 to TRBJ2-2; 11 nucleotides line up with TRBD2. V shed 2 bases and J 2 bases; nucleotides not matched to a gene: 4. CDR3 length: 17 amino acids. Germline V CDR1 and CDR2: SGHTA, FQGTGA. The whole variable domain, filled in from reference TRBV7-3 and TRBJ2-2, reads GAGVSQTPSNKVTEKGKYVELRCDPISGHTALYWYRQSLGQGPEFLIYFQGTGAADDSGLPNDRFFAVRPEGSVSTLKIQRTERGDSAVYLCASSLAGTSGNTGELFFGEGSRLTVL.